This paragraph reports one TCR beta chain. This specimen belongs to a study of blood T cell repertoires in COVID-19. Across the whole study: Samples came from the United States, Italy and Spain, spanning acute and convalescent COVID-19. Sources were T cells, B-cell-depleted T cells, or PBMCs; the material itself was cDNA or gDNA.

Per the original methods: Amplifying reference gene primers gave estimates of nucleated cell counts. This table comes from immunoSEQ multiplex PCR, and its TCRdb copy is limited to in-frame clones, with some not included. V, J and clone size reflect that table, while D and trimming were determined from the DNA. The sample holds some 180,000 clones; more than 80% are singletons and the top ten take approximately 0.5%. Trimming removed 0 bases from V and 7 bases from J; junction bases left unmatched: 5. Germline V gene data show CDR1 as LGHNA and CDR2 as YSLEER. The CDR3 has 16 residues. The specimen sequenced was peripheral blood. This clonotype was obtained from a man over 45 with acute or convalescent COVID-19. The chain carries TRBV4-3 and TRBJ1-6; 8 nucleotides align to TRBD1. The CDR3 protein is CASSQDAGGPNSPLHF. The CDR3 DNA reads as TGCGCCAGCAGCCAAGATGCAGGGGGCCCCAATTCACCCCTCCACTTT.